This T cell receptor beta chain was identified during a study of regulatory T cells in long-lasting Graves disease. Investigators prepared the TCR beta libraries by applying iRepertoire HTBI primers and Arm-PCR of CDR3 regions. Each CDR3 protein gets one entry after TCRdb re-called the multiplex PCR reads with MiXCR. The sample has a few hundred thousand distinct CDR3 sequences, 20% to 25% seen once. Study results and limitations: Persistent Graves' patients possessed reduced TCR diversity relative to recently diagnosed ones. TRBV28, TRBJ1-2 and TRBJ2-5 were segments that persistent disease favored.

In this sample, this clonotype turned up many times. Its specificity is unknown. The V end was cut by 4 bases, the J end by 4 bases, with 17 bases between. The CDR3 consists of 15 residues. Germline-derived CDR1 and CDR2 are MNHNS and SASEGT. Regarding time point: persistent/refractory GD, antithyroid drugs over 5 years with positive TRAb. Construction of the TCR library relied on RNA isolated from PBMCs. Graves' disease was diagnosed by American Thyroid Association guidelines. This material consisted of peripheral blood mononuclear cells (PBMCs), taken when the disease was refractory, from a patient treated with antithyroid drugs. The sequence derives from a woman in her thirties or forties with Graves disease. The V gene is TRBV6-1, the J gene TRBJ2-7, with a tentative D call TRBD2 (6 bases). The CDR3 protein is CASSGWDSSMYEQYF. The CDR3 DNA is TGTGCCAGCAGTGGCTGGGACTCCTCTATGTACGAGCAGTACTTC.